The clone carrying this T cell receptor (beta chain) has only one observation. The antigen remains unidentified. Germline and junction disagree at one end, which may indicate a read error. Sequenced by immunoSEQ multiplex PCR; TCRdb stores in-frame clones only, minus some. The table includes roughly 14,000 clones, about 93% detected once. The data were obtained in a study of untreated major depressive disorder. Each donor gave roughly 30 ml of EDTA blood. Findings of the study overall: TRBV05-01 (Vbeta 5.1) usage was higher in CD4+ T cells of depressed patients than controls.

The CDR3 has 13 amino acids. In germline, CDR1 is SNHLY, CDR2 FYNNEI. The origin of this receptor is a man aged 30-40 years with major depressive disorder. The V gene is TRBV2, the J gene TRBJ1-1; TRBD1 is a possible D gene (6 bases). Sequenced: CD4+ T cells from PBMCs. CDR3 nucleotides: TGTGTCAGCAGGGGCAGCCTGAACACTGAAGCTTTCTTT. Its protein is CVSRGSLNTEAFF.